One and the same sample provided the 21 T cell receptor beta chains below, sequenced in a study of vaccination and CD4 T cells after COVID-19. Their antigens are not known. CD4+ T cells that had been cultured provided DNA sequenced with the Oncomine TCR Beta short-read assay. TCRdb ran MiXCR on the PCR reads and lists one entry per CDR3 protein. The table has about 7,300 distinct CDR3 sequences, approximately 57% seen once. Treatment of the sample: roughly 11-day PBMC culture with coronavirus spike peptide pools or control peptides (ViraFEST assay). Source: cultured CD4+ T cells from blood, taken after SARS-CoV-2 vaccination. These receptors all stem from a human donor with COVID-19.

This rearrangement joins TRBV10-3 to TRBJ1-6; weak D call: TRBD1 (6 bases). The CDR3 length is 14 residues. V lost 2 bases and J lost 4, with 6 bases in between. CDR1 is ENHRY and CDR2 is SYGVKD in the germline V gene. This chain's CDR3 is CAISEGQYNSPLHF. The CDR3 DNA sequence: TGTGCCATCAGTGAGGGACAGTATAATTCACCCCTCCACTTT.

This clonotype was observed a handful of times. The rearrangement links TRBV12-3 or TRBV12-4 to TRBJ1-2; 7 nucleotides agree with TRBD1. The CDR3 covers 14 residues. Losses at the gene ends were 5 bases for V and 7 bases for J; bases not matched to a gene: 10. The CDR3 DNA sequence: TGTGCCAGCAGTCCCCAGACAGGGCTCACTGGCTACACCTTC. It specifies CASSPQTGLTGYTF.

The chain uses TRBV5-1 and TRBJ1-1; D is perhaps TRBD1 (6 bases). The CDR3 is 17 amino acids. The germline V and J ends were trimmed by 5 bases and 4 bases, with 24 bases remaining between them. Germline V gene sequence: CDR1 SGHRS, CDR2 YFSETQ. CDR3 bases: TGCGCCAGCAGTCCCCAGTACGACAGGTTCGGGGGCACTGAAGCTTTCTTT. Its translation: CASSPQYDRFGGTEAFF.

The J gene is TRBJ2-2, the V gene TRBV6-1, with 11 bases aligning to TRBD2. CDR3 length: 15 residues. J gave up 2 bases and V 6 bases, and 2 bases lay outside the gene matches. CDR1 and CDR2 (germline): MNHNS, SASEGT. CDR3 DNA: TGTGCCAGCAGCGGACTAGCGGGCAACACCGGGGAGCTGTTTTTT. Its protein is CASSGLAGNTGELFF.

This clonotype has only one observation. The V gene is TRBV7-3, the J gene TRBJ2-3, with 9 bases identical to TRBD1. There are 15 residues in the CDR3. V lost 8 bases to trimming and J lost 2 bases; unmatched junction nucleotides: 8. Germline lookup yields CDR1 SGHTA and CDR2 FQGTGA. Written as DNA, the CDR3 is TGTGCCAGCTCACCGGGACAGGGAGCCACAGATACGCAGTATTTT. It translates to CASSPGQGATDTQYF.

This clonotype showed up just a few times. The V call is TRBV28, the J call TRBJ1-6, with D unclear. Germline V gives CDR1 MDHEN, CDR2 SYDVKM. The V gene lost 10 bases and the J gene lost 7 bases, with 14 bases spanning the gap. This CDR3 contains 13 residues. The CDR3 sequence: CAMGGSLNSPLHF. The CDR3, as DNA: TGTGCCATGGGAGGAAGTCTAAATTCACCCCTCCACTTT.

This chain connects TRBV18 to TRBJ1-2; no reliable D call. Germline V gene lookup returns CDR1 KGHSH and CDR2 LQKENI. Between the trimmed V and J ends, which lost 3 bases and 2 bases, there was a span of 16 bases. This CDR3 contains 16 residues. The CDR3 coding sequence is TGTGCCAGCTCACCTCAGTGGCAGAGCTCGAACTATGGCTACACCTTC. Protein sequence: CASSPQWQSSNYGYTF.

The V gene is TRBV20-1, the J gene TRBJ2-7; 9 bases map to TRBD2. With V trimmed by 4 bases and J by 1 base, 5 bases remained unmatched. CDR1 and CDR2 (germline): DFQATT, SNEGSKA (reference sequence). This CDR3 contains 14 residues. The DNA of the CDR3 is TGCAGTGCTACGGGTCTAGCGGGGTCCTACGAGCAGTACTTC. Amino acid sequence: CSATGLAGSYEQYF.

This chain connects TRBV2 to TRBJ2-5; D gene uncertain. Germline-derived CDR1 and CDR2 are SNHLY and FYNNEI. The CDR3 has 11 amino acids. The ends were cut back, 6 bases at V and 7 bases at J, with 9 bases in the middle. The CDR3 DNA is TGTGCCAGCAGCCCCATTATGACCCAGTACTTC. Its translation is CASSPIMTQYF.

The chain recombines TRBV21-1 with TRBJ2-7; the D call of TRBD1 is as the table states it, not checked on the DNA. TRBV21-1 is flagged as a pseudogene. The CDR3 extends over 15 amino acids. For the CDR3, the DNA is TGTGCCAGCAGCCCTCGAAGGGGGAGGCCCTACGAGCAGTACTTC. Translation gives CASSPRRGRPYEQYF.

The gene calls are TRBV20-1 and TRBJ2-7; 9 bases match TRBD1. This CDR3 is 16 amino acids long. V dropped 6 bases and J dropped 5; count of bases not matched to a gene: 17. In germline, CDR1 is DFQATT, CDR2 SNEGSKA (reference sequence). CDR3: CSAAGVSGTGSHEQYF. Written as DNA, the CDR3 is TGCAGTGCAGCAGGGGTCTCCGGGACAGGGAGCCACGAGCAGTACTTC.

J is TRBJ2-2 and V is TRBV7-2; no clear D gene. Germline CDR1 reads SGHTA; CDR2 reads FQGNSA. The CDR3 length is 15 residues. Trimming took off 6 bases at V and 1 base at J, with 12 bases between the two ends. The CDR3 protein is CASRRDDLNTGELFF. CDR3 nucleotide sequence: TGTGCCAGCAGGCGCGACGACCTGAACACCGGGGAGCTGTTTTTT.

There are a few counts of this clonotype. This rearrangement joins TRBV7-9 to TRBJ1-2; 8 nucleotides match TRBD1. This CDR3 region has 13 residues. Looked up from germline, CDR1 is SEHNR and CDR2 is FQNEAQ (reference sequence). V dropped 1 base and J dropped 12; count of bases not matched to a gene: 7. CDR3: CASSLETGAFDTF. The CDR3 nucleotides are TGTGCCAGCAGCTTAGAGACAGGGGCTTTTGACACCTTC. The full variable domain, completed using reference TRBV7-9 and TRBJ1-2, is DTGVSQNPRHKITKRGQNVTFRCDPISEHNRLYWYRQTLGQGPEFLTYFQNEAQLEKSRLLSDRFSAERPKGSFSTLEIQRTEQGDSAMYLCASSLETGAFDTFGSGTRLTVV.

This chain connects TRBV7-8 to TRBJ1-4; D call uncertain. CDR3 length: 14 residues. V was clipped by 5 bases and J by 3 bases, with 10 bases between them. CDR1 is SGHVS, CDR2 FQNEAQ, per germline. In nucleotides, the CDR3 is TGTGCCAGCAGCCCTGGACTCCCTAATGAAAAACTGTTTTTT. Amino acids: CASSPGLPNEKLFF.

The chain is built from TRBV6-5 and TRBJ1-1; possibly TRBD1 for D (5 bases). Germline-derived CDR1 and CDR2 are MNHEY and SVGAGI. The CDR3 sequence is 17 residues long. V dropped 0 bases and J dropped 1 base, with 15 bases sitting between them. For the CDR3, the DNA is TGTGCCAGCAGTTACTCGATTTCCTCCAGGGAGAACACTGAAGCTTTCTTT. Residues: CASSYSISSRENTEAFF.

The chain uses TRBV11-3 and TRBJ2-3, with TRBD1 matching over 7 bases. The CDR3 sequence is 16 residues long. Germline values: CDR1 SGHNT, CDR2 YENEEA. The V segment lost 5 bases and the J segment 0 bases; nucleotides outside the gene matches: 8. In nucleotides, the CDR3 is TGTGCCAGCAGCCCCGGGACAGCCAAAAGCACAGATACGCAGTATTTT. Its protein product is CASSPGTAKSTDTQYF.

Details on this clonotype: At one of its ends the junction is not consistent with the germline gene, which may arise from a read error. The rearrangement joins TRBV6-1 to TRBJ2-3; D may match TRBD1 or TRBD2 (5 bases each). CDR1 and CDR2 (germline): MNHNS, SASEGT. The CDR3 covers 13 residues. Here the CDR3 reads CASSDGTRDMQYF. Here the CDR3 DNA reads TGTGCCAGCAGTGATGGGACCCGGGATATGCAGTATTTT.

The gene calls are TRBV7-2 and TRBJ2-3; 7 nucleotides agree with TRBD1. The CDR3 covers 12 residues. The V gene's germline CDR1 is SGHTA and CDR2 FQGNSA. Trimming removed 4 bases from V and 14 bases from J; junction bases left unmatched: 9. CDR3 residues: CASSSPQGVRYF. The CDR3 DNA reads as TGTGCCAGCAGCTCGCCCCAGGGGGTTCGGTATTTT. The whole variable domain, filled in from reference TRBV7-2 and TRBJ2-3, reads GAGVSQSPSNKVTEKGKDVELRCDPISGHTALYWYRQSLGQGLEFLIYFQGNSAPDKSGLPSDRFSAERTGGSVSTLTIQRTQQEDSAVYLCASSSPQGVRYFGPGTRLTVL.

The CDR3 region has the DNA TGCAGTGCTAGAGCCCAGGGGGGGCGGCTCCGAGAGCAGTACTTC. This gives the protein CSARAQGGRLREQYF. V usage is TRBV20-1 and J usage is TRBJ2-7, with D possibly called TRBD1 or TRBD2 (7 bases each). Germline V CDR1 and CDR2: DFQATT, SNEGSKA (reference sequence). V was shortened by 1 base and J by 7 bases, with 20 bases between the two germline ends. The CDR3 has 15 residues.

CDR3 sequence: CASSLVRGVNTGELFF. The CDR3 bases are TGTGCCAGCAGCTTAGTGCGGGGAGTCAACACCGGGGAGCTGTTTTTT. The genes are TRBV11-2 and TRBJ2-2; TRBD2 is a possible D gene (6 bases). The germline gives CDR1 SGHAT, CDR2 FQNNGV. V dropped 1 base and J dropped 2 bases, with 11 bases sitting between them. The CDR3 length is 16 residues.

The chain uses TRBV7-2 and TRBJ1-2; the D is unclear. CDR3 length: 13 amino acids. Germline CDR1 SGHTA, CDR2 FQGNSA. Trimming removed 5 bases from V and 7 bases from J, with 14 bases in between. The CDR3 coding sequence is TGTGCCAGCAGCCCCACCCACTTTCCTGGCTACACCTTC. As protein: CASSPTHFPGYTF.